Each of the 25 T cell receptor beta chains below was sequenced from the same sample in a study of blood T cell repertoires in COVID-19. Profiled with immunoSEQ multiplex PCR; TCRdb holds only in-frame clones, not every one. The sample comprises 250,000 to 350,000 clones, 90% of which are singletons, and around 4.5% rests with the top ten. Sample: PBMCs or T cells enriched from blood (not recorded which). The receptors originated from a woman under 30 with acute COVID-19.

The J gene is TRBJ1-3, the V gene TRBV18; D is unresolved. Germline V gene sequence: CDR1 KGHSH, CDR2 LQKENI. With 3 bases removed from V and 4 bases from J, the gap between germline ends came to 10 bases. The CDR3 covers 14 residues. The CDR3 sequence is CASSPVQSGNTIYF. The CDR3 DNA is TGTGCCAGCTCACCCGTACAGTCCGGAAACACCATATATTTT.

This chain links TRBV25-1 with TRBJ2-7, with 13 bases lining up with TRBD2. CDR1 and CDR2 from the germline V gene are MGHDK and SYGVNS. V gave up 10 bases and J gave up 3 bases; unmatched junction bases: 3. This CDR3 region has 13 residues. The CDR3 DNA follows: TGTGCCACCGGGACTAGCGGGGTCTACGAGCAGTACTTC. Residues: CATGTSGVYEQYF.

The chain links TRBV7-2 to TRBJ1-5, with no clear D. CDR3 size: 14 residues. Trimming removed 2 bases from V and 7 bases from J, with 12 bases in between. Germline V gene sequence: CDR1 SGHTA, CDR2 FQGNSA. The CDR3 sequence is CASSLSGPGQPQHF. The CDR3 region has the DNA TGTGCCAGCAGCTTATCCGGGCCGGGACAGCCCCAGCATTTT.

With regard to this clone: Its ends do not fully match the called genes, so a read error is possible. CDR3 region: CASTLGLALYNEQFF. The CDR3 region has the DNA TGTGCCAGCACTTTAGGACTAGCCCTCTACAATGAGCAGTTCTTC. V gene TRBV28 combines with J gene TRBJ2-1; TRBD2 aligns across 8 bases. The CDR3 length is 15 residues. Germline CDR1 and CDR2: MDHEN and SYDVKM.

CDR3 in DNA: TGTGCCAGCAGCTTATCGTCACTAGTCGCTACCGGGGAGCTGTTTTTT. Its translation: CASSLSSLVATGELFF. V and J are TRBV13 and TRBJ2-2; possibly TRBD2 for D (5 bases). Germline-derived CDR1 and CDR2 are PRHDT and FYEKMQ (reference sequence). V lost 2 bases and J lost 5, with 15 bases in between. There are 16 residues in the CDR3.

This chain uses TRBV7-9 with TRBJ1-1; no firm D call. CDR1 SEHNR and CDR2 FQNEAQ come from the germline V gene (reference sequence). CDR3 length: 14 residues. V was trimmed by 6 bases and J by 1 base, leaving 12 bases between them. The CDR3 bases are TGTGCCAGCAGTAGTTCGGCGGGGAACACTGAAGCTTTCTTT. Translating gives CASSSSAGNTEAFF. Supplemented by reference TRBV7-9 and TRBJ1-1, the full variable domain reads DTGVSQNPRHKITKRGQNVTFRCDPISEHNRLYWYRQTLGQGPEFLTYFQNEAQLEKSRLLSDRFSAERPKGSFSTLEIQRTEQGDSAMYLCASSSSAGNTEAFFGQGTRLTVV.

J is TRBJ1-1 and V is TRBV3-1 (or the pseudogene TRBV3-2), with D unresolved. Trimming removed 5 bases from V and 10 bases from J, with 23 bases in between. Germline CDR1 is LGHDT and CDR2 is YNNKEL (reference sequence). This CDR3 has 15 amino acids. CDR3 sequence (DNA): TGTGCCAGCAGCTACTACCCCCTGGGTCAACTAGGAGCTTTCTTT. Protein sequence: CASSYYPLGQLGAFF.

The chain combines TRBV5-1 with TRBJ2-7; tentative D call: TRBD2 (6 bases). Germline values: CDR1 SGHRS, CDR2 YFSETQ. This CDR3 contains 14 residues. V gave up 2 bases and J gave up 7 bases, with 16 bases separating them. The CDR3 here is CASSFGSGAREQYF. The CDR3, as DNA: TGCGCCAGCAGCTTCGGGTCGGGAGCTAGAGAGCAGTACTTC.

This clone was picked up one time. This CDR3 reads CASSPRTSDSYEQYF. The CDR3 DNA sequence: TGTGCCAGCAGCCCGAGGACTAGCGACTCCTACGAGCAGTACTTC. V usage is TRBV7-4 and J usage is TRBJ2-7, with 9 bases matching TRBD2. Germline V gene lookup returns CDR1 SGHVT and CDR2 SQSDAQ. The CDR3 sequence is 15 residues long. V lost 5 bases to trimming and J lost 0 bases; unmatched junction nucleotides: 5.

This rearrangement joins TRBV29-1 to TRBJ2-7, with D unresolved. Germline V gene data show CDR1 as SQVTM and CDR2 as ANQGSEA. The CDR3 contains 11 residues. The germline V and J ends were trimmed by 7 bases and 2 bases, with 9 bases remaining between them. CDR3 residues: CSAYTTYEQYF. The CDR3 DNA reads as TGCAGCGCTTACACTACCTACGAGCAGTACTTC.

V and J are TRBV9 and TRBJ2-2; 7 bases are a match to TRBD2. Germline V gene sequence: CDR1 SGDLS, CDR2 YYNGEE. V lost 3 bases to trimming and J lost 6 bases; unmatched junction nucleotides: 11. The CDR3 sequence is 16 residues long. CDR3 protein: CASSGRSGIHPGELFF. CDR3 nucleotide sequence: TGTGCCAGCAGCGGACGAAGCGGGATCCATCCCGGGGAGCTGTTTTTT.

The chain combines TRBV7-9 with TRBJ1-2; D gene ambiguous. The ends were cut back, 4 bases at V and 7 bases at J, with 10 bases in the middle. Germline lookup yields CDR1 SEHNR and CDR2 FQNEAQ (reference sequence). The CDR3 sequence is 12 residues long. CDR3: CASSSTEGGYTF. The CDR3 bases are TGTGCCAGCAGCTCCACAGAGGGTGGCTACACCTTC.

The V call is TRBV15, the J call TRBJ2-3; TRBD2 matches at 9 bases. CDR1 LNHNV and CDR2 YYDKDF come from the germline V gene (reference sequence). The CDR3 sequence is 23 residues long. V gave up 0 bases and J gave up 2 bases; unmatched junction bases: 24. The CDR3 nucleotides read TGTGCCACCAGCAGAGATGGCCGGCAGGGGACTAGCAAAGGATTGGCCATCACAGATACGCAGTATTTT. Residues: CATSRDGRQGTSKGLAITDTQYF.

J is TRBJ2-7 and V is TRBV28; D remains unclear. With 1 base removed from V and 5 bases from J, the gap between germline ends came to 21 bases. The germline gives CDR1 MDHEN, CDR2 SYDVKM. The CDR3 has 17 residues. As DNA, the CDR3 is TGTGCCAGCAGTTTATCAGGCGTAGGTCCCCTTCGGAACGAGCAGTACTTC. Translating it yields CASSLSGVGPLRNEQYF.

The chain has TRBV7-9 and TRBJ2-5; D is unresolved. Trimming removed 4 bases from V and 5 bases from J, with 8 bases in between. Germline V gives CDR1 SEHNR, CDR2 FQNEAQ (reference sequence). CDR3 size: 12 residues. In DNA, the CDR3 is TGTGCCAGCAGCTCGGAGTGGGAGACCCAGTACTTC. As protein: CASSSEWETQYF. Looking up the rest from reference TRBV7-9 and TRBJ2-5 gives the full variable domain: DTGVSQNPRHKITKRGQNVTFRCDPISEHNRLYWYRQTLGQGPEFLTYFQNEAQLEKSRLLSDRFSAERPKGSFSTLEIQRTEQGDSAMYLCASSSEWETQYFGPGTRLLVL.

This clone was detected once. J is TRBJ2-7 and V is TRBV27, with unresolved D. In germline, CDR1 is MNHEY, CDR2 SMNVEV (reference sequence). Deletions cut 5 bases from V and 4 bases from J, with 15 bases between. The CDR3 spans 14 residues. CDR3 sequence (DNA): TGTGCCAGCAGTCCCACCCGGTGGTCGTACGAGCAGTACTTC. Amino acids: CASSPTRWSYEQYF.

The rearrangement uses TRBV9 and TRBJ2-4, with D uncertain. V lost 9 bases and J lost 0, with 13 bases in between. The CDR3 is made up of 14 amino acids. In germline, CDR1 is SGDLS, CDR2 YYNGEE. The CDR3 DNA follows: TGTGCCATACGGGTAAACTTAGCCAAAAACATTCAGTACTTC. It yields the protein CAIRVNLAKNIQYF.

The V call is TRBV27, the J call TRBJ2-7; 8 bases are shared with TRBD2. Germline V gene data show CDR1 as MNHEY and CDR2 as SMNVEV (reference sequence). CDR3 length: 15 residues. V lost 5 bases and J lost 7; bases outside the gene matches: 13. CDR3 coding DNA: TGTGCCAGCAGTCTCCCGGGAGCGGGAGTTGAAGAGCAGTACTTC. Encoded protein: CASSLPGAGVEEQYF.

The rearrangement joins TRBV24-1 to TRBJ1-1; no clear D. Trimming removed 1 base from V and 0 bases from J, with 11 bases in between. CDR3 length: 16 residues. CDR1 and CDR2 (germline): KGHDR, SFDVKD. The CDR3 DNA is TGTGCCACCAGTGATTTTTTTCCGGGGATGAACACTGAAGCTTTCTTT. Amino acid sequence: CATSDFFPGMNTEAFF.

The chain recombines TRBV19 with TRBJ1-5; 9 positions agree with TRBD1. Trimming took 5 bases from V and 4 from J; bases not matched to a gene: 3. The germline CDR1 and CDR2 sequences are LNHDA and SQIVND (reference sequence). The CDR3 consists of 14 residues. CDR3 sequence reads: CASSPGTGNQPQHF. The CDR3 nucleotides are TGTGCCAGTAGTCCCGGGACAGGGAATCAGCCCCAGCATTTT.

The DNA of the CDR3 is TGTGCCAGCAGTGAAGGGGTTAGCCAACGCGAGCAGTACTTC. Amino acids: CASSEGVSQREQYF. The genes are TRBV6-1 and TRBJ2-7; D not certain. CDR3 length: 14 residues. Trimming took off 1 base at V and 6 bases at J, with 13 bases between the two ends. Germline V gene lookup returns CDR1 MNHNS and CDR2 SASEGT.

This clone was seen more than once but under ten times. The chain is built from TRBV2 and TRBJ1-2; 7 bases match TRBD1. Germline CDR1 SNHLY, CDR2 FYNNEI. V was clipped by 5 bases and J by 6 bases; unmatched bases: 9. The CDR3 sequence is 14 residues long. The CDR3 coding sequence is TGTGCCAGCAGTTCTCCCGGAGGGGGCGATGGCTACACCTTC. Amino acid sequence: CASSSPGGGDGYTF.

This clone was detected once. The chain recombines TRBV19 with TRBJ1-1; TRBD1 matches at 8 bases. The CDR3 consists of 13 residues. J gave up 9 bases and V 3 bases, and 6 bases lay outside the gene matches. CDR1 and CDR2 from the germline V gene are LNHDA and SQIVND (reference sequence). The CDR3 spells CASSMTGVVKAFF. The CDR3 region has the DNA TGTGCCAGTAGTATGACAGGGGTGGTTAAAGCTTTCTTT. The variable domain in full, with the rest retrieved from reference TRBV19 and TRBJ1-1, is DGGITQSPKYLFRKEGQNVTLSCEQNLNHDAMYWYRQDPGQGLRLIYYSQIVNDFQKGDIAEGYSVSREKKESFPLTVTSAQKNPTAFYLCASSMTGVVKAFFGQGTRLTVV.

The rearrangement uses TRBV14 and TRBJ1-3; 7 positions match TRBD1. The CDR3 consists of 14 residues. Germline CDR1 SGHDN, CDR2 FVKESK. Losses at the gene ends were 2 bases for V and 4 bases for J; bases not matched to a gene: 2. CDR3 nucleotide sequence: TGTGCCAGCAGCCAACGGACAGGAGGAAACACCATATATTTT. It encodes CASSQRTGGNTIYF. The full variable domain, rest sourced from reference TRBV14 and TRBJ1-3, is EAGVTQFPSHSVIEKGQTVTLRCDPISGHDNLYWYRRVMGKEIKFLLHFVKESKQDESGMPNNRFLAERTGGTYSTLKVQPAELEDSGVYFCASSQRTGGNTIYFGEGSWLTVV.

This clone was detected only a few times. This chain links TRBV6-5 with TRBJ1-2, with D perhaps TRBD1 (6 bases). Trimming took 6 bases from V and 6 from J, leaving 20 bases between them. The CDR3 runs 15 residues. In germline, CDR1 is MNHEY, CDR2 SVGAGI. As DNA, the CDR3 is TGTGCCAGCAGCCTCGACCTTACAGGGATAGATGGCTACACCTTC. It yields the protein CASSLDLTGIDGYTF.